This entry lists 7 T cell receptor beta chains sequenced from one sample in a study of metastatic and nonmetastatic thyroid tumors. TCRdb called clones again from the PCR reads with MiXCR. The data hold more than 40,000 clones, with 15% to 20% observed a single time. All patients were treatment-naive before thyroid surgery. Specimen: blood. These receptors came from a female donor with papillary thyroid cancer or a benign thyroid nodule (not recorded which). Some clones in this sample may be carry-over from other donors' samples.

The chain has TRBV30 and TRBJ2-3, with D possibly TRBD2 on 5 matching bases. CDR3 length: 12 amino acids. The ends were cut back, 5 bases at V and 3 bases at J, with 9 bases in the middle. Germline CDR1 is GTSNPN and CDR2 is SVGIG (reference sequence). The chain's CDR3 is CAWQRITDTQYF. CDR3 bases: TGTGCCTGGCAGCGGATAACAGATACGCAGTATTTT.

Remarks on this clone: At one boundary the junction diverges from the germline segment, which might be a read error. V and J are TRBV4-2 and TRBJ1-4; maybe TRBD1 (5 bases). Per germline, CDR1 LGHNA and CDR2 YNFKEQ. The CDR3 contains 16 residues. The CDR3 nucleotides are TGTGCCAGCAGCCAAGACCCCACAGTGGGGGATGAAAAACCGTTTTTT. The encoded protein is CASSQDPTVGDEKPFF.

V is TRBV2 and J is TRBJ1-2, with D tentatively TRBD1 (5 bases). This CDR3 is 14 amino acids long. Looked up from germline, CDR1 is SNHLY and CDR2 is FYNNEI. V was pared by 4 bases and J by 7 bases, with 16 bases between. The CDR3 protein is CASSGDWGTRGYTF. The CDR3 nucleotides are TGTGCCAGCAGTGGTGACTGGGGGACCCGTGGCTACACCTTC.

This clone was counted ten times or more. The V gene is TRBV13, the J gene TRBJ2-2, with D possibly TRBD2 on 5 matching bases. Germline CDR1 reads PRHDT; CDR2 reads FYEKMQ (reference sequence). This CDR3 region has 15 residues. V was pared by 2 bases and J by 1 base, with 8 bases between. Here the CDR3 DNA reads TGTGCCAGCAGCTTAAACGGGATGAACACCGGGGAGCTGTTTTTT. It codes for CASSLNGMNTGELFF.

This clone was recorded at least ten times. This sample also contains other DNA sequences that code for the same CDR3. J is TRBJ2-1 and V is TRBV7-9; 10 bases are shared with TRBD2. The CDR3 spans 14 residues. J was trimmed by 6 bases and V by 5 bases; bases with no gene match: 4. Germline V gives CDR1 SEHNR, CDR2 FQNEAQ (reference sequence). The CDR3 DNA follows: TGTGCCAGCAGCCCAATAGCGGGGGGCAATGAGCAGTTCTTC. Encoded protein: CASSPIAGGNEQFF. The full variable domain, completed using reference TRBV7-9 and TRBJ2-1, is DTGVSQNPRHKITKRGQNVTFRCDPISEHNRLYWYRQTLGQGPEFLTYFQNEAQLEKSRLLSDRFSAERPKGSFSTLEIQRTEQGDSAMYLCASSPIAGGNEQFFGPGTRLTVL.

In its sample, this clone was seen many times. The V call is TRBV30, the J call TRBJ1-5; D ambiguous. The CDR3 consists of 14 residues. V lost 0 bases to trimming and J lost 3 bases, with 9 bases between them. The germline gives CDR1 GTSNPN, CDR2 SVGIG (reference sequence). The DNA of the CDR3 is TGTGCCTGGAGTGTACTGACCTCCAATCAGCCCCAGCATTTT. This translates into CAWSVLTSNQPQHF.

This clone was recorded at least ten times. One end of the junction varies from germline; a read error may be responsible. Within the sample, other DNA sequences also encode this same CDR3. The genes are TRBV3-1 and TRBJ2-7; possibly TRBD2 for D (6 bases). The length of the CDR3 is 11 residues. Germline V gene data show CDR1 as LGHDT and CDR2 as YNNKEL (reference sequence). The CDR3 sequence is CASSQGGEQYF. The CDR3 region has the DNA TGTGCCAGCAGCCAAGGGGGGGAGCAGTACTTT.